The rows below give T cell receptor beta chains drawn from one sample of a study of blood T cell repertoires in COVID-19. TCRdb's copy holds only in-frame clones and misses some; the assay was immunoSEQ multiplex PCR. The sample includes about 280,000 clones, approximately 83% of them seen just once. The sequencing input was peripheral blood. The origin of the receptors is a woman between 65 and 79 years old with acute or convalescent COVID-19. The CDR3 runs from the conserved cysteine through the conserved F or W. Fields, in order: clone size, D gene, J gene, V gene, CDR3 protein, CDR3 DNA. The D gene is left open where the match is weak. Rows give clone size only sometimes, using once, few, many, or a class for an expanded clone.

-,-,TRBJ1-6,TRBV9,CASSVGKGEWAPLHF,TGTGCCAGCAGCGTAGGAAAGGGAGAGTGGGCACCCCTCCACTTT
-,TRBD1,TRBJ2-7,TRBV7-8,CASSLAEGQGGSYEQYF,TGTGCCAGCAGCTTAGCGGAGGGACAGGGTGGATCCTACGAGCAGTACTTC
-,-,TRBJ1-3,TRBV10-3,CAIRDLQGAGNTIYF,TGTGCCATCAGGGACTTACAGGGCGCTGGAAACACCATATATTTT
once,-,TRBJ2-7,TRBV5-4,CASSSDSGASSYEQYF,TGTGCCAGCAGCTCTGACTCAGGGGCGAGCTCCTACGAGCAGTACTTC
once,TRBD2,TRBJ2-7,TRBV3-1/TRBV3-2,CASTRDPLLAVGEQYF,TGTGCCAGCACCCGCGACCCCCTACTAGCGGTGGGTGAGCAGTACTTC
-,-,TRBJ1-1,TRBV11-2,CASSLGLGGYTEAFF,TGTGCCAGCAGCTTAGGATTAGGGGGATACACTGAAGCTTTCTTT
once,TRBD1,TRBJ2-2,TRBV14,CASSPQGASGELFF,TGTGCCAGCAGCCCACAGGGGGCGAGCGGGGAGCTGTTTTTT
-,TRBD1,TRBJ2-1,TRBV5-5,CASSFLPDRGYNEQFF,TGTGCCAGCAGCTTTTTGCCGGACAGGGGCTACAATGAGCAGTTCTTC
once,TRBD2,TRBJ2-3,TRBV7-8,CASSQGLAGGPGDTQYF,TGTGCCAGCAGCCAGGGACTAGCGGGGGGGCCGGGAGATACGCAGTATTTT
-,TRBD2,TRBJ2-3,TRBV19,CASSIRGRASGLDTQYF,TGTGCCAGTAGTATAAGGGGTCGGGCTAGCGGTTTGGATACGCAGTATTTT
-,-,TRBJ2-7,TRBV3-1/TRBV3-2,CASSVSGEQYF,TGTGCCAGCAGTGTCAGTGGCGAGCAGTACTTC
-,-,TRBJ1-1,TRBV10-1,CASSESSGGITEAFF,TGCGCCAGCAGTGAGTCATCGGGGGGCATCACTGAAGCTTTCTTT
-,-,TRBJ1-2,TRBV4-2,CASSQDLPSGPGYGYTF,TGTGCCAGCAGCCAAGATCTACCCTCCGGCCCGGGGTATGGCTACACCTTC
-,-,TRBJ1-1,TRBV10-3,CAISESTGAEAFF,TGTGCCATCAGTGAGTCAACCGGGGCTGAAGCTTTCTTT
-,-,TRBJ2-7,TRBV21-1,CASSKPLGTAYEQYF,TGTGCCAGCAGCAAACCCTTAGGGACTGCCTACGAGCAGTACTTC
-,-,TRBJ2-3,TRBV2,CASSAPTATDTQYF,TGTGCCAGCAGTGCCCCGACAGCGACAGATACGCAGTATTTT
-,-,TRBJ1-2,TRBV12-5,CASGLPSKGDYGYTF,TGTGCTAGTGGTTTGCCGTCAAAGGGGGACTATGGCTACACCTTC
few,TRBD1,TRBJ2-3,TRBV5-1,CASSLEQGATDTQYF,TGCGCCAGCAGCTTGGAACAGGGGGCCACAGATACGCAGTATTTT
-,TRBD1,TRBJ1-1,TRBV5-1,CASSLTTGFTEAFF,TGCGCCAGCAGCTTAACGACAGGGTTCACTGAAGCTTTCTTT
-,-,TRBJ1-1,TRBV30,CAWTAAFGAFF,TGTGCCTGGACTGCCGCCTTCGGGGCTTTCTTT
-,TRBD2,TRBJ2-1,TRBV5-5,CASSLAEGLADRYNEQFF,TGTGCCAGCAGCTTGGCGGAGGGACTAGCGGACAGGTACAATGAGCAGTTCTTC
few,TRBD1,TRBJ1-5,TRBV30,CACDRGPNQPQHF,TGTGCCTGCGACAGGGGGCCAAATCAGCCCCAGCATTTT
once,-,TRBJ2-7,TRBV5-6,CASSLTNYEQYF,TGTGCCAGCAGCTTGACTAACTACGAGCAGTACTTC
-,-,TRBJ1-5,TRBV27,CATKGVKPQHF,TGTGCCACCAAGGGGGTGAAACCCCAGCATTTT
once,TRBD1,TRBJ2-3,TRBV10-3,CAMGQGFTDTQYF,TGTGCCATGGGACAGGGTTTCACAGATACGCAGTATTTT
-,-,TRBJ1-6,TRBV7-2,CASSTARERTLHF,TGTGCCAGCAGCACCGCCCGGGAAAGAACCCTCCACTTT
-,TRBD2,TRBJ2-3,TRBV6-5,CASSSRPSGGTDTQYF,TGTGCCAGCAGTTCCCGACCTAGCGGGGGCACAGATACGCAGTATTTT
-,TRBD2,TRBJ2-3,TRBV10-3,CAISATWGLAGGRVNRPDTQYF,TGTGCCATCAGTGCCACCTGGGGACTAGCGGGGGGGCGGGTGAATCGGCCAGATACGCAGTATTTT
-,TRBD1,TRBJ1-2,TRBV7-9,CASSRRTGDHGYTF,TGTGCCAGCAGCCGCCGGACAGGGGATCATGGCTACACCTTC
-,TRBD2,TRBJ2-5,TRBV3-1/TRBV3-2,CASSWTSGVQETQYF,TGTGCCAGCAGCTGGACTAGCGGGGTCCAAGAGACCCAGTACTTC
-,-,TRBJ1-1,TRBV7-9,CASSQGNLNTEAFF,TGTGCCAGCAGCCAGGGCAACTTGAACACTGAAGCTTTCTTT
-,-,TRBJ1-6,TRBV5-4,CASSLVGVGDSPLHF,TGTGCCAGCAGCTTGGTAGGGGTTGGAGATTCACCCCTCCACTTT
-,-,TRBJ2-5,TRBV7-9,CASSAQRQRERLPETQYF,TGTGCCAGCAGCGCCCAACGCCAACGGGAAAGGTTACCGGAGACCCAGTACTTC
-,-,TRBJ1-1,TRBV18,CASSQNVGVSTEAFF,TGTGCCAGCTCACAAAATGTGGGCGTCAGCACTGAAGCTTTCTTT
-,-,TRBJ1-2,TRBV27,CASWGGGGANYGYTF,TGTGCCAGTTGGGGTGGAGGGGGGGCTAACTATGGCTACACCTTC
once,TRBD1,TRBJ1-2,TRBV6-5,CASSQGGGGYTF,TGTGCCAGCTCCCAGGGGGGAGGTGGCTACACCTTC
-,TRBD1,TRBJ2-7,TRBV2,CASTGVRDRGYEQYF,TGTGCCAGCACGGGGGTCCGGGACAGGGGCTACGAGCAGTACTTC
-,-,TRBJ1-6,TRBV4-2,CASRLAGTGDSPLHF,TGTGCCAGCAGACTCGCCGGGACTGGCGATTCACCCCTCCACTTT
-,-,TRBJ2-3,TRBV5-1,CASSPRLLPRDTQYF,TGCGCCAGCAGCCCCCGCCTCCTCCCGCGGGACACGCAGTATTTT
-,-,TRBJ2-4,TRBV5-6,CASSPGRPEIAKNIQYF,TGTGCCAGCAGCCCGGGAAGGCCAGAGATAGCCAAAAACATTCAGTACTTC
few,-,TRBJ1-1,TRBV11-2,CASSLEQVSEAFF,TGTGCCAGCAGCTTAGAACAGGTCTCTGAAGCTTTCTTT
-,-,TRBJ1-1,TRBV2,CASGGEMNTEAFF,TGTGCCAGCGGCGGGGAGATGAACACTGAAGCTTTCTTT
-,-,TRBJ2-1,TRBV13,CASSPPSNEQFF,TGTGCCAGCAGCCCCCCTAGTAATGAGCAGTTCTTC
-,TRBD2,TRBJ2-3,TRBV2,CASRGSGGGTDTQYF,TGTGCCAGCAGGGGTAGCGGGGGGGGCACAGATACGCAGTATTTT
-,-,TRBJ1-5,TRBV18,CASSPFSGNSNQPQHF,TGTGCCAGCTCACCGTTTTCGGGGAATAGCAATCAGCCCCAGCATTTT
once,TRBD1,TRBJ1-5,TRBV5-5,CASSWGQGDQPQHF,TGTGCCAGCAGCTGGGGACAGGGTGATCAGCCCCAGCATTTT
-,-,TRBJ1-2,TRBV11-2,CASSSIRGNYGYTF,TGTGCCAGCAGCTCAATCAGGGGCAACTATGGCTACACCTTC
-,-,TRBJ1-2,TRBV5-1,CASSLGGSEARGYTF,TGCGCCAGCAGCCTGGGAGGGTCCGAAGCTCGCGGCTACACCTTC
-,TRBD1,TRBJ1-6,TRBV5-1,CASSLTGKGSPLHF,TGCGCCAGCAGCCTGACAGGGAAAGGGTCACCCCTCCACTTT
few,-,TRBJ2-7,TRBV20-1,CSASHSQSSYEQYF,TGCAGTGCTAGTCACTCTCAAAGCTCCTACGAGCAGTACTTC
few,TRBD1,TRBJ1-2,TRBV6-5,CASWDRVNYGYTF,TGTGCCAGCTGGGACAGGGTTAACTATGGCTACACCTTC
-,TRBD2,TRBJ2-2,TRBV27,CASGGNGGELFF,TGTGCCTCGGGGGGAAACGGCGGGGAGCTGTTTTTT
-,-,TRBJ1-2,TRBV6-5,CASSLQGRYTF,TGTGCCAGCAGTTTACAGGGACGCTACACCTTC